The present TCR beta chain was sequenced within a study of Tregs in tolerant kidney transplant recipients. On this clone itself: Antigen: not known.

Broader study findings: No direct test of biological reproducibility was done here. Findings come from small patient numbers and require larger validation. Expanding Tregs on activated donor B cells appeared to best identify donor-specific TCRbeta clones.

TCRdb keeps only in-frame clones here, not all; method: immunoSEQ multiplex PCR. The table shows about 240,000 clones, with about four fifths occurring only once. The source is a human donor in good health. Sequenced: CD4+ T cells from blood.

As DNA, the CDR3 is TGTGCCAGTAGTGTATCACAGGGGGCGCGCGGCTACACCTTC. Its protein is CASSVSQGARGYTF. This chain links TRBV19 with TRBJ1-2; 9 positions match TRBD1. The CDR3 is 14 amino acids. V lost 5 bases, J lost 8 bases, and 9 bases stayed unmatched. Germline CDR1 LNHDA, CDR2 SQIVND (reference sequence). The full variable domain, with the rest looked up from reference TRBV19 and TRBJ1-2, is DGGITQSPKYLFRKEGQNVTLSCEQNLNHDAMYWYRQDPGQGLRLIYYSQIVNDFQKGDIAEGYSVSREKKESFPLTVTSAQKNPTAFYLCASSVSQGARGYTFGSGTRLTVV.